This paragraph covers one T cell receptor (beta chain) sequence. Its specificity is not known. This sample is part of a study of cytomegalovirus exposure and HLA in healthy donors. Whole-study results and caveats: Follow-up analysis seemed to connect common viral pathogens with several of the most significant clusters identified. Prediction of most subjects' HLA-A and HLA-B alleles by TCR beta sequences was reportedly accurate. Data from an earlier analysis indicated that most TCR beta V segments were productive either about 87% or about 30% of the time. Cytomegalovirus-associated status was assigned to 164 TCR beta chains.

Per germline, CDR1 SGDLS and CDR2 YYNGEE. CDR3 length equals 20 residues. V lost 3 bases, J lost 0 bases, and 15 bases stayed unmatched. The PCR employed 60 Vbeta primers together with 13 Jbeta primers. The method was immunoSEQ multiplex PCR; TCRdb's version includes in-frame clones alone and lacks a portion of them. The sample holds roughly 180,000 clones, 75% to 80% seen once. The sample was PBMCs. The chain carries TRBV9 and TRBJ2-1, with TRBD2 matching 10 bases. The receptor was isolated from a female donor in good health and CMV-seronegative. CDR3 protein: CASSATAGGPGRSSYNEQFF. The DNA of the CDR3 is TGTGCCAGCAGCGCGACAGCGGGGGGGCCCGGGAGGTCCTCCTACAATGAGCAGTTCTTC.